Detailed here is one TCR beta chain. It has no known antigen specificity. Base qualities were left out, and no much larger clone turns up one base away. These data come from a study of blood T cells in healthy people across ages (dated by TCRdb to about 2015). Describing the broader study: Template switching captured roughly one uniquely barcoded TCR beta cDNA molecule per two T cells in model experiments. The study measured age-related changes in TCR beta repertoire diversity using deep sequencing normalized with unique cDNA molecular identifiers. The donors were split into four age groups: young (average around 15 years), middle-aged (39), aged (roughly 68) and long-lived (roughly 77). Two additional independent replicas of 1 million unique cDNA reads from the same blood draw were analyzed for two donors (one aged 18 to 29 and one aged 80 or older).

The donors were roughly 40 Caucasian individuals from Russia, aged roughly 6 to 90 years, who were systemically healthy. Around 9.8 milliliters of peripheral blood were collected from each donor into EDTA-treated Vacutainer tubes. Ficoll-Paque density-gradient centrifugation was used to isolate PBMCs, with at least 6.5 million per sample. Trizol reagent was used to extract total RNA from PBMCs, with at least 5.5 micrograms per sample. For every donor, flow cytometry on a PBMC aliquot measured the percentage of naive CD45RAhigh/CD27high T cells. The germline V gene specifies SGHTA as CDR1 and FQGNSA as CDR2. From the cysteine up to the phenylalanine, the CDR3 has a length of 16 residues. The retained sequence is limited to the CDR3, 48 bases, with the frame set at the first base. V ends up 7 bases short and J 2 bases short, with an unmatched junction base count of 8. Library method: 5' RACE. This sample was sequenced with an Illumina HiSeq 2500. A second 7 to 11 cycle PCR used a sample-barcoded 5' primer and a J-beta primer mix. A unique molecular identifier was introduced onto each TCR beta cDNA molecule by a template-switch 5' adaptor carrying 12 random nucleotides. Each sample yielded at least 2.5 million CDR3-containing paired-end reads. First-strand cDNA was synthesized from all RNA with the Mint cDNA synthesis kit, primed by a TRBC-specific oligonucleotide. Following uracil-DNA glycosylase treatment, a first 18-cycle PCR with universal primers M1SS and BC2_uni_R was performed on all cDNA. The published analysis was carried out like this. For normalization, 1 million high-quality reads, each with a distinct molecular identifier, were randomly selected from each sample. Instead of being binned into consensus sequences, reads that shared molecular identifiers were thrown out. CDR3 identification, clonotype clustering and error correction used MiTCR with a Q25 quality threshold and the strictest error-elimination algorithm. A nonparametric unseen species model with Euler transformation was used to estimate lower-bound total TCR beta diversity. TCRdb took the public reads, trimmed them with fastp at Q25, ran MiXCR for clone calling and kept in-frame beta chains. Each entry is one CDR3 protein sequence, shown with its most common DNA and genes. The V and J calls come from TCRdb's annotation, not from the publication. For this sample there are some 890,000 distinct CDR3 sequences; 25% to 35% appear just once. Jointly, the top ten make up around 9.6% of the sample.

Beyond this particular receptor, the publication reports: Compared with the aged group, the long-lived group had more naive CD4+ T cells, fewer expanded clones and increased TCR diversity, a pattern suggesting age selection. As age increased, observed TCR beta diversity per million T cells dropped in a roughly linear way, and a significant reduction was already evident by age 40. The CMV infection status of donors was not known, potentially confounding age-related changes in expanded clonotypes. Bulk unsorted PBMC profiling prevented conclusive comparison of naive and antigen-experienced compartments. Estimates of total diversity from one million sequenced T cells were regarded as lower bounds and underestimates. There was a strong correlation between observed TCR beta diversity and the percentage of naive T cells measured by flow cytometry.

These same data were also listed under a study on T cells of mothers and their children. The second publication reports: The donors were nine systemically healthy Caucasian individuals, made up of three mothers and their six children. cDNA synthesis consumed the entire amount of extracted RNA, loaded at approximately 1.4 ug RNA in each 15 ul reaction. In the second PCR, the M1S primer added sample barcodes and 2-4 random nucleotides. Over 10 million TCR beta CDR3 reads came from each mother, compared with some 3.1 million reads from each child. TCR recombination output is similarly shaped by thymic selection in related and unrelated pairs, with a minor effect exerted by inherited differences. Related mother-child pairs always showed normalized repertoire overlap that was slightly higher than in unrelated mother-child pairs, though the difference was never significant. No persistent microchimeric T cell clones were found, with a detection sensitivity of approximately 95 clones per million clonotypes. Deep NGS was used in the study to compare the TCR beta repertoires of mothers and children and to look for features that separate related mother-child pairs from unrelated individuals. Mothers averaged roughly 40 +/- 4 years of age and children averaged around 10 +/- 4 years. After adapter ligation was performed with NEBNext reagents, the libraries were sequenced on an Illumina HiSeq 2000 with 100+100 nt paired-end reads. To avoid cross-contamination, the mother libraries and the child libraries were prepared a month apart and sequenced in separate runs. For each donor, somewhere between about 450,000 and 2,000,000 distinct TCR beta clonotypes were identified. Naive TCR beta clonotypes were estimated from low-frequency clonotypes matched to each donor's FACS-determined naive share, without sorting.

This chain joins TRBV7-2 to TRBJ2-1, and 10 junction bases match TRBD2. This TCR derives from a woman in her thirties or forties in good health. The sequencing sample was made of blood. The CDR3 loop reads CASTHSGGRPYNEQFF. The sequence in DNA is TGTGCCAGCACCCATAGCGGGGGGCGACCCTACAATGAGCAGTTCTTC.